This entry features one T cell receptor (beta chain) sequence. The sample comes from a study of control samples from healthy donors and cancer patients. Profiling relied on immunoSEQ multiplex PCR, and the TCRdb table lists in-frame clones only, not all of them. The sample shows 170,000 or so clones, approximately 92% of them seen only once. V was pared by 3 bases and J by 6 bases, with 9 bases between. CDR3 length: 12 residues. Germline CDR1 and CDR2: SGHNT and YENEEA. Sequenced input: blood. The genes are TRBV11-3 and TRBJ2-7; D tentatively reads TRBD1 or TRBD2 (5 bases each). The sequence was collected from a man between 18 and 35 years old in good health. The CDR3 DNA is TGTGCCAGCAGCTTCAGAGGGGCCGAGCAGTACTTC. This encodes CASSFRGAEQYF.